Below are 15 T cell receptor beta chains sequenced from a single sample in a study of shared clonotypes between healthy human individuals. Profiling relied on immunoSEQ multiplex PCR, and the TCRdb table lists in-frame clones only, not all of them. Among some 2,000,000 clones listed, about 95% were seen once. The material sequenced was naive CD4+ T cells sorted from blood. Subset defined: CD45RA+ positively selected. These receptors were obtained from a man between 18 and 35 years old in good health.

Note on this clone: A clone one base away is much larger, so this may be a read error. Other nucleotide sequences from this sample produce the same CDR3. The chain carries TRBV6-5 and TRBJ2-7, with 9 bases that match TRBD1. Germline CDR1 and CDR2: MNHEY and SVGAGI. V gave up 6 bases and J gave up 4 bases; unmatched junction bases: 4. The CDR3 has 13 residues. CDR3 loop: CASSRDRAYEQYF. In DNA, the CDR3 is TGTGCCAGCAGCCGGGACAGGGCATACGAGCAGTACTTC.

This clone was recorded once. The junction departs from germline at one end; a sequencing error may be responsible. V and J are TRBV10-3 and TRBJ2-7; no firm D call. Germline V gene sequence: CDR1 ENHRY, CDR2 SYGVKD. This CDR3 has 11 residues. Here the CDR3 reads CAIRESYEQYF. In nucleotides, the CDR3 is TGTGCCATCCGTGAATCCTACGAGCAGTACTTC.

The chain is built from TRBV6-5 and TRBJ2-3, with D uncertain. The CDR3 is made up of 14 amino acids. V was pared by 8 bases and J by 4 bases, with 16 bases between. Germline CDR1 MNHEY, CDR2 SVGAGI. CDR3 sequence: CASSRASGADTQYF. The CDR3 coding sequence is TGTGCCAGCTCCCGGGCCTCTGGGGCAGATACGCAGTATTTT.

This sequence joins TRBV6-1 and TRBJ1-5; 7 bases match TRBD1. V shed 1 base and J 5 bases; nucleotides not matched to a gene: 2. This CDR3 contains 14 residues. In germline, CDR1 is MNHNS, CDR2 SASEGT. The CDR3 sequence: CASSEGQGYQPQHF. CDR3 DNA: TGTGCCAGCAGTGAAGGACAGGGTTATCAGCCCCAGCATTTT.

The chain's CDR3 is CASSAFTSKGTEGYTF. As DNA, the CDR3 is TGTGCCAGCTCAGCGTTTACCTCGAAAGGGACCGAGGGCTACACCTTC. The rearrangement links TRBV18 to TRBJ1-2; TRBD1 might be the D (5 bases). Per the germline V gene, CDR1 is KGHSH and CDR2 is LQKENI. Trimming shortened V by 5 bases and J by 8 bases, and 24 bases separated the two germline ends. The CDR3 contains 16 residues.

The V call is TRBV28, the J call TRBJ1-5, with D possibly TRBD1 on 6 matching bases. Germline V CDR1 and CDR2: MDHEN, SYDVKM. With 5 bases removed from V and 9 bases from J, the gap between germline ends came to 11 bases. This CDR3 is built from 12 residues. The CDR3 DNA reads TGTGCCAGCAGTACGAGGGGGAGGCCCCAGCATTTT. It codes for CASSTRGRPQHF.

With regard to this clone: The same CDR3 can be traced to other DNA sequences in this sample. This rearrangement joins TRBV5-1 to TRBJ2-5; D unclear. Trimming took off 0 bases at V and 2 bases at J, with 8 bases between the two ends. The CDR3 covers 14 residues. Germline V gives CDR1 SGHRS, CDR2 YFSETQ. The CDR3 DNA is TGCGCCAGCAGCTTGGGCGCGTCTCAAGAGACCCAGTACTTC. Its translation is CASSLGASQETQYF.

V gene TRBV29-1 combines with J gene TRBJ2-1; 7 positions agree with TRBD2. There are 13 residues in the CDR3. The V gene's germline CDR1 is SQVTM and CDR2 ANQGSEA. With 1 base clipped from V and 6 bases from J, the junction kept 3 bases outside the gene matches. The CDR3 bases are TGCAGCGTTGAAGGCGGCGGGAGCAATGAGCAGTTCTTC. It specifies CSVEGGGSNEQFF.

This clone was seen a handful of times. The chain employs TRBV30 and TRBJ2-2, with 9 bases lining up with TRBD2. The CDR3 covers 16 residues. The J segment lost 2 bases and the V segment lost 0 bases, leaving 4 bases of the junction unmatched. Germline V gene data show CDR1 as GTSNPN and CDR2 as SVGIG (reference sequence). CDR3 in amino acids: CAWSVRLAANTGELFF. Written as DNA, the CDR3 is TGTGCCTGGAGTGTACGACTAGCGGCAAACACCGGGGAGCTGTTTTTT.

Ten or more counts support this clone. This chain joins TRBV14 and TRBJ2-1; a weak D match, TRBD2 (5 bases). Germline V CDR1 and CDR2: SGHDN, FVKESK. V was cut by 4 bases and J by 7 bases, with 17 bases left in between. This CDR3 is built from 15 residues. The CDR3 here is CASSRALGGLNEQFF. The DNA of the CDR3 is TGTGCCAGCAGCCGAGCTTTAGGCGGGTTAAATGAGCAGTTCTTC.

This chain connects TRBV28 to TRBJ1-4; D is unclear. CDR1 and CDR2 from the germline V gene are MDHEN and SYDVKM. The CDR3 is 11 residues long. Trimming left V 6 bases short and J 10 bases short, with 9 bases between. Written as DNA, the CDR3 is TGTGCCAGCAGAGGTTTCGGAAAACTGTTTTTT. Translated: CASRGFGKLFF.

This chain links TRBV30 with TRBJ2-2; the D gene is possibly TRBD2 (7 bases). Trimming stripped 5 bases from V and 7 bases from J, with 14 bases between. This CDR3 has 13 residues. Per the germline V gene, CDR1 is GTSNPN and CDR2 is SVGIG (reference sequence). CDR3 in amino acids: CAWAGLGGGELFF. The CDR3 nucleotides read TGTGCCTGGGCTGGACTAGGGGGCGGGGAGCTGTTTTTT.

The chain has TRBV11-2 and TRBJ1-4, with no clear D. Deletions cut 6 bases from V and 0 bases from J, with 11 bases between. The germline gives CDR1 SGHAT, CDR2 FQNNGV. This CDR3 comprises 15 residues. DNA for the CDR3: TGTGCCAGCAGTTTCGGGATTGCAACTAATGAAAAACTGTTTTTT. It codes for CASSFGIATNEKLFF. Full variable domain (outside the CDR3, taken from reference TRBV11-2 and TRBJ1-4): EAGVAQSPRYKIIEKRQSVAFWCNPISGHATLYWYQQILGQGPKLLIQFQNNGVVDDSQLPKDRFSAERLKGVDSTLKIQPAKLEDSAVYLCASSFGIATNEKLFFGSGTQLSVL.

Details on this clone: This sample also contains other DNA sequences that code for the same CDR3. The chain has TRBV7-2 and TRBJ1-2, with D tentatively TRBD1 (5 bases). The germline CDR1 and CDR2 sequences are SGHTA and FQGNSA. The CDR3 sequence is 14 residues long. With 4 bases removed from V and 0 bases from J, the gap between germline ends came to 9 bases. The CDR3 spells CASSSDRANYGYTF. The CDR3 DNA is TGTGCCAGCAGCTCTGACAGAGCTAACTATGGCTACACCTTC.

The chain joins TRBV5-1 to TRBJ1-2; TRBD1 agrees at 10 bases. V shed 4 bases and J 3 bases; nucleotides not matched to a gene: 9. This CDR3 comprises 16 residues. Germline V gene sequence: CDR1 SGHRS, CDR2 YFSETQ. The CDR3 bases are TGCGCCAGCAGCAGACGGACAGGGGGAAAGGACTATGGCTACACCTTC. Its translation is CASSRRTGGKDYGYTF.